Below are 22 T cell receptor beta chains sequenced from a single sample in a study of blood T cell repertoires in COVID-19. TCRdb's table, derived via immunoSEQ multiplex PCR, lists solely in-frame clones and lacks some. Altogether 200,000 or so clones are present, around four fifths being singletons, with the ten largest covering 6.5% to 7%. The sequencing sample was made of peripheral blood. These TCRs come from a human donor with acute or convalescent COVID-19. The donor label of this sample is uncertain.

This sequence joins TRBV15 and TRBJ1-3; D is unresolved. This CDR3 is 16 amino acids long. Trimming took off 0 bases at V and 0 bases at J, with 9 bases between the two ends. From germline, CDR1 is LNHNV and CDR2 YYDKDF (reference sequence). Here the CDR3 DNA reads TGTGCCACCAGCAGAGAATTTACAGCCTCTGGAAACACCATATATTTT. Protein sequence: CATSREFTASGNTIYF.

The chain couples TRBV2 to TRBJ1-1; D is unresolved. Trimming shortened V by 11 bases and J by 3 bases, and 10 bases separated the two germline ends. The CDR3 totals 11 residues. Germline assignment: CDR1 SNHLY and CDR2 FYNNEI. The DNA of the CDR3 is TGTGCCTCGGCGGCAGACACTGAAGCTTTCTTT. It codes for CASAADTEAFF.

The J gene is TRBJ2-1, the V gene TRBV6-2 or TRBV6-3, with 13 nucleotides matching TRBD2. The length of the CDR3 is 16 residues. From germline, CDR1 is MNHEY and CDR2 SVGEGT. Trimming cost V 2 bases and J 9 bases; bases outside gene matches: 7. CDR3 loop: CASSYRLAGGGGEQFF. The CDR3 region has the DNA TGTGCCAGCAGTTACAGACTAGCGGGAGGAGGGGGTGAGCAGTTCTTC.

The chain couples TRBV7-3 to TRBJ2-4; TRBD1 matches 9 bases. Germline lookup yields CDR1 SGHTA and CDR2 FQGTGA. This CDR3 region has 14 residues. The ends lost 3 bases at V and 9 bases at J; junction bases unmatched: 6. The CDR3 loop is CASSLDRGYGIQYF. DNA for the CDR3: TGTGCCAGCAGCTTGGACAGGGGATATGGCATTCAGTACTTC.

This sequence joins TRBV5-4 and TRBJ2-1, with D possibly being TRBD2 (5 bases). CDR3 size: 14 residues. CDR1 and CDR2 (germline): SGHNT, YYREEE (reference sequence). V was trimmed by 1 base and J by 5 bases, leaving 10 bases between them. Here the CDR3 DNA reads TGTGCCAGCAGCTTGAGGACTCCCGACAATGAGCAGTTCTTC. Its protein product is CASSLRTPDNEQFF.

The CDR3 coding sequence is TGTGCCACCAGTGATGCCACCACTCCTACGGGGAATGAGCAGTTCTTC. Its translation: CATSDATTPTGNEQFF. The chain combines TRBV24-1 with TRBJ2-1; D might be TRBD2 (5 bases). CDR1 and CDR2 (germline): KGHDR, SFDVKD. The CDR3 has 16 amino acids. Trimming pared 3 bases from V and 7 bases from J, leaving 18 bases between.

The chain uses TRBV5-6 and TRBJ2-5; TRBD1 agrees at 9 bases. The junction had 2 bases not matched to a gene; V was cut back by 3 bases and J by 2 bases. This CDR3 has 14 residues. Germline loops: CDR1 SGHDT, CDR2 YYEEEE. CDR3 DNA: TGTGCCAGCAGCTGGGGGACAGGGCAAGAGACCCAGTACTTC. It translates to CASSWGTGQETQYF.

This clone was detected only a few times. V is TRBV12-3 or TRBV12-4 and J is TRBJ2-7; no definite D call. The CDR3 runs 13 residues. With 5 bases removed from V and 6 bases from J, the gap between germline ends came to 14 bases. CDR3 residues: CASSPYQPGEQYF. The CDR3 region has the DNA TGTGCCAGCAGTCCGTATCAGCCGGGCGAGCAGTACTTC.

The CDR3 nucleotides read TGTGCCAGCAGCGTCAACTCTGGGGCCAACGTCCTGACTTTC. Translated, it gives CASSVNSGANVLTF. The gene calls are TRBV3-1 (or the pseudogene TRBV3-2) and TRBJ2-6, with D unresolved. Germline values: CDR1 LGHDT, CDR2 YNNKEL (reference sequence). The CDR3 sequence is 14 residues long. The germline V and J ends were trimmed by 5 bases and 0 bases, with 5 bases remaining between them.

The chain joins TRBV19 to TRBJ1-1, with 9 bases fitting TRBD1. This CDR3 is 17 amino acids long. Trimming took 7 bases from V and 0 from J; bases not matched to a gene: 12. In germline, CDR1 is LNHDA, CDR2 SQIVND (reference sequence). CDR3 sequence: CASTKGGGDRVNTEAFF. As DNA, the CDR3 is TGTGCCAGTACCAAGGGAGGCGGGGACAGGGTGAACACTGAAGCTTTCTTT.

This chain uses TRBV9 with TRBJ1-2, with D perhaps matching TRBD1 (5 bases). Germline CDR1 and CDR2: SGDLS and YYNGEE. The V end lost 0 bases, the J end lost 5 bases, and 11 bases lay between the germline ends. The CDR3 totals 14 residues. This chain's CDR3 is CASSVAGEPYGYTF. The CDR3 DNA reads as TGTGCCAGCAGCGTAGCGGGGGAACCATATGGCTACACCTTC. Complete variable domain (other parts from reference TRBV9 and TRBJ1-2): DSGVTQTPKHLITATGQRVTLRCSPRSGDLSVYWYQQSLDQGLQFLIQYYNGEERAKGNILERFSAQQFPDLHSELNLSSLELGDSALYFCASSVAGEPYGYTFGSGTRLTVV.

CDR3 DNA: TGTGCCAGCAGCCCCAAAGGACTAGCGGGAGGGGATACGCAGTATTTT. This sequence encodes CASSPKGLAGGDTQYF. The chain couples TRBV11-2 to TRBJ2-3; 15 bases are a match to TRBD2. The CDR3 runs 16 residues. V was pared by 5 bases and J by 6 bases, with 6 bases of the junction left unmatched. Germline CDR1 SGHAT, CDR2 FQNNGV.

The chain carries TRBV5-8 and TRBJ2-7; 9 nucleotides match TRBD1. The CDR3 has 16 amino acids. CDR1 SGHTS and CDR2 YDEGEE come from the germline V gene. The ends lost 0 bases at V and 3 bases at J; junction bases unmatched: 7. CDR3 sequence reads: CASSLDPGQGVYEQYF. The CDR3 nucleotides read TGTGCCAGCAGCTTGGATCCGGGACAGGGAGTCTACGAGCAGTACTTC.

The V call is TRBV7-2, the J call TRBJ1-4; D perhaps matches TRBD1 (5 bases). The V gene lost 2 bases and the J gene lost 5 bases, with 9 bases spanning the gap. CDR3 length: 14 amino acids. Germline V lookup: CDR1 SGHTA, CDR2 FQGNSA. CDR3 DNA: TGTGCCAGCAGCTTAAGGGGTTTGAATGAAAAACTGTTTTTT. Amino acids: CASSLRGLNEKLFF. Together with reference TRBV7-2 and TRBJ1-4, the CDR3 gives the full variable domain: GAGVSQSPSNKVTEKGKDVELRCDPISGHTALYWYRQSLGQGLEFLIYFQGNSAPDKSGLPSDRFSAERTGGSVSTLTIQRTQQEDSAVYLCASSLRGLNEKLFFGSGTQLSVL.

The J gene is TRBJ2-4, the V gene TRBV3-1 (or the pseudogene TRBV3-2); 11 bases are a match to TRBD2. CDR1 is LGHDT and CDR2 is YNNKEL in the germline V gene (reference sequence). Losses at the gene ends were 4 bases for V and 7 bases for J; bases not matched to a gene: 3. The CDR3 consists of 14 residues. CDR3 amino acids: CASSPLAGGNIQYF. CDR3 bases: TGTGCCAGCAGCCCCCTAGCGGGAGGTAACATTCAGTACTTC.

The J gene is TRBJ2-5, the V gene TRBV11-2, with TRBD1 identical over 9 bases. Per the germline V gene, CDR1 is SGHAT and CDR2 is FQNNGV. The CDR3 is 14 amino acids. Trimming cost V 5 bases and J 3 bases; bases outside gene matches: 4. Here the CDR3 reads CASSGRTGEETQYF. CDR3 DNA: TGTGCCAGCAGCGGTCGGACAGGGGAAGAGACCCAGTACTTC. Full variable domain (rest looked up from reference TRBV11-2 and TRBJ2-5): EAGVAQSPRYKIIEKRQSVAFWCNPISGHATLYWYQQILGQGPKLLIQFQNNGVVDDSQLPKDRFSAERLKGVDSTLKIQPAKLEDSAVYLCASSGRTGEETQYFGPGTRLLVL.

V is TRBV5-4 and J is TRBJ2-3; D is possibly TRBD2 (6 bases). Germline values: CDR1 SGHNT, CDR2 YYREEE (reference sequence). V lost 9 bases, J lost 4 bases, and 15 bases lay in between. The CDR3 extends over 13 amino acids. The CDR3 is CATAEGTADTQYF. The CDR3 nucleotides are TGTGCCACCGCCGAGGGGACTGCAGATACGCAGTATTTT.

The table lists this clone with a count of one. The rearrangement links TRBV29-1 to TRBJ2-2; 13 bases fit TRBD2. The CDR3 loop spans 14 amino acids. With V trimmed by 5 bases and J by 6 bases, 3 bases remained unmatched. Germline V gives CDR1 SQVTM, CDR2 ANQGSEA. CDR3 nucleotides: TGCAGCGTTAAGGGACTAGCGGGACCCGGGGAGCTGTTTTTT. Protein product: CSVKGLAGPGELFF.

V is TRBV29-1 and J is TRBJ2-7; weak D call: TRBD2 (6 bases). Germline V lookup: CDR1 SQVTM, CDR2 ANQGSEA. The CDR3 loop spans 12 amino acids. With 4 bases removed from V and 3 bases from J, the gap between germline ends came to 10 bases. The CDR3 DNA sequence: TGCAGCGTTGGGCAGGGAGGCTACGAGCAGTACTTC. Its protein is CSVGQGGYEQYF.

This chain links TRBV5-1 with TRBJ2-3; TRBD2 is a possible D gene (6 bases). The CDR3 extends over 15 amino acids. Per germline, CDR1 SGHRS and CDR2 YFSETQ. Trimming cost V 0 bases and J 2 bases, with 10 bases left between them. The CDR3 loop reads CASSLVADYTDTQYF. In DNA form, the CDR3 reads TGCGCCAGCAGCTTGGTAGCGGACTACACAGATACGCAGTATTTT.

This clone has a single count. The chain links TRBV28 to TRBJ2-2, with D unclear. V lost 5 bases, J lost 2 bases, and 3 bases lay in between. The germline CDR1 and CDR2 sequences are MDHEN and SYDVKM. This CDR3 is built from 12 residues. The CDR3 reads CASSLNTGELFF. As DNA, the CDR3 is TGTGCCAGCAGTCTAAACACCGGGGAGCTGTTTTTT.

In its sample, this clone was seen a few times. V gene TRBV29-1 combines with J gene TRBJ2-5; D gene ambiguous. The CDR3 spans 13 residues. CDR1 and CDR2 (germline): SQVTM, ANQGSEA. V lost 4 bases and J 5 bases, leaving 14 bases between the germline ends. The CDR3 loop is CSVGVLPGETQYF. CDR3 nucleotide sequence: TGCAGCGTTGGGGTTCTCCCCGGGGAGACCCAGTACTTC.